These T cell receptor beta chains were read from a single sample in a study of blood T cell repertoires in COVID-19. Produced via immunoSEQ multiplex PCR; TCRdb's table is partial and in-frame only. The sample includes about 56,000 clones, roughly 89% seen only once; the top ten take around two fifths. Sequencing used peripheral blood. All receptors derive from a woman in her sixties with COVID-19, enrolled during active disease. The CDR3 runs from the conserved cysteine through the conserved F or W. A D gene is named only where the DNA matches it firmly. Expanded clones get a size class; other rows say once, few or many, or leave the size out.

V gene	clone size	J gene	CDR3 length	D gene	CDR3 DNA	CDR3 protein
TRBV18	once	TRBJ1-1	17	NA	TGTGCCAGCTCACCTTCTCAGGAGCCAGGGTTGAACACTGAAGCTTTCTTT	CASSPSQEPGLNTEAFF
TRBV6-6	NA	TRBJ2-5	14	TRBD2	TGTGCCAGCAGTATAGCGGGGGCACAAGAGACCCAGTACTTC	CASSIAGAQETQYF
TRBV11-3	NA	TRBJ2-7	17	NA	TGTGCCAGCAGCTTAGCCCTCCTCCCGGGGGTAAGGTACGAGCAGTACTTC	CASSLALLPGVRYEQYF
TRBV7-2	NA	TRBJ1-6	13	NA	TGTGCCAGCAGCTTAGTTTCAAATTCACCCCTCCACTTT	CASSLVSNSPLHF
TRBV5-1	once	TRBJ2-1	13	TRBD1	TGCGCCAGCAGGGACAGGGGCTACAATGAGCAGTTCTTC	CASRDRGYNEQFF
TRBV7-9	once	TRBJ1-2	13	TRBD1	TGTGCCAGCAGGGAGGGACAGGGCTATGGCTACACCTTC	CASREGQGYGYTF
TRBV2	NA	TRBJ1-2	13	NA	TGTGCCAGCAGTGGAGTCACTTACTATGGCTACACCTTC	CASSGVTYYGYTF
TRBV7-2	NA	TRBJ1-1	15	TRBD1	TGTGCCAGCAGCTTTTCGACAGGGGTGGGCACTGAAGCTTTCTTT	CASSFSTGVGTEAFF
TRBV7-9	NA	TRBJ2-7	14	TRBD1	TGTGCCAGCAGCTTAGGGACAGGGGCAGACGAGCAGTACTTC	CASSLGTGADEQYF
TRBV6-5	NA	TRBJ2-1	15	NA	TGTGCCAGCAGTTACTCCCAGGCTAACTACAATGAGCAGTTCTTC	CASSYSQANYNEQFF
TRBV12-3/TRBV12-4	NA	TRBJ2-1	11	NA	TGTGCCAGCTCCCTCTACAATGAGCAGTTCTTC	CASSLYNEQFF
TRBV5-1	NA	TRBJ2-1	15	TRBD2	TGCGCCAGCAGCTTGCGAGCGGGGGCGAACAATGAGCAGTTCTTC	CASSLRAGANNEQFF
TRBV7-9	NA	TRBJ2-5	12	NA	TGTGCCAGCAGCTTACAGGGAGAGACCCAGTACTTC	CASSLQGETQYF
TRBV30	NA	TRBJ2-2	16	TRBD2	TGTGCCTGGAGTGTACGGGCCGGGAGGGGGACCGGGGAGCTGTTTTTT	CAWSVRAGRGTGELFF
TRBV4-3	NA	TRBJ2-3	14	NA	TGCGCCAGCAGCCAACGACAGACCACAGATACGCAGTATTTT	CASSQRQTTDTQYF
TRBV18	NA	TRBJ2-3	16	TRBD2	TGTGCCAGCTCACAGGGACTAGCCGAGGGCACAGATACGCAGTATTTT	CASSQGLAEGTDTQYF